These 10 T cell receptor beta chains were sequenced from one sample in a study of siplizumab effects on memory and regulatory T cells. Method: immunoSEQ multiplex PCR; TCRdb's copy keeps in-frame clones and lacks some. This sample has roughly 110,000 clones, with around 93% found just once. Sequences were obtained from non-Treg CD4+ T cells sorted from blood. All receptors derive from a human donor in good health.

The V call is TRBV6-5, the J call TRBJ1-2; 8 bases map to TRBD1. The CDR3 loop spans 14 amino acids. With 6 bases clipped from V and 8 bases from J, the junction kept 11 bases outside the gene matches. CDR1 and CDR2 from the germline V gene are MNHEY and SVGAGI. CDR3 in DNA: TGTGCCAGCAGACTTCTACAGGGGGGAAAAGGCTACACCTTC. It translates to CASRLLQGGKGYTF.

The chain employs TRBV5-1 and TRBJ1-3; 10 nucleotides agree with TRBD1. The V gene end was trimmed by 4 bases and the J gene end by 3 bases; junction bases not matched to a gene: 7. This CDR3 contains 16 residues. Germline V lookup: CDR1 SGHRS, CDR2 YFSETQ. The CDR3 region has the DNA TGCGCCAGCAGCCCATGGGGACAGGGGAATGGAAACACCATATATTTT. The encoded protein is CASSPWGQGNGNTIYF.

This clone has a single count. This chain links TRBV11-3 with TRBJ1-1; D perhaps matches TRBD1 (6 bases). The CDR3 spans 13 residues. CDR1 is SGHNT, CDR2 YENEEA, per germline. With 5 bases removed from V and 5 bases from J, the gap between germline ends came to 12 bases. The CDR3 DNA is TGTGCCAGCAGCACAGGGTCCGGGACTGAAGCTTTCTTT. It codes for CASSTGSGTEAFF.

The rearrangement uses TRBV18 and TRBJ1-2, with no clear D. The V end was cut by 0 bases, the J end by 3 bases, with 8 bases between. CDR3 length: 14 residues. The germline V gene has CDR1 KGHSH and CDR2 LQKENI. The CDR3 nucleotides read TGTGCCAGCTCACCACCAGGGATCGACTATGGCTACACCTTC. Encoded protein: CASSPPGIDYGYTF.

CDR3 loop: CASSLGQAQSSYNSPLHF. DNA for the CDR3: TGTGCCAGCAGCTTGGGGCAGGCACAGAGCTCCTATAATTCACCCCTCCACTTT. The chain joins TRBV5-4 to TRBJ1-6; D gene ambiguous. Trimming left V 0 bases short and J 0 bases short, with 13 bases between. The CDR3 length is 18 residues. The germline gives CDR1 SGHNT, CDR2 YYREEE (reference sequence).

The chain employs TRBV6-5 and TRBJ1-2; 7 bases are shared with TRBD1. This CDR3 contains 15 residues. Per the germline V gene, CDR1 is MNHEY and CDR2 is SVGAGI. The V and J ends lost 6 bases and 7 bases, in that order; junction bases with no gene match: 14. The CDR3 here is CASSPKTGRMGGYTF. Written as DNA, the CDR3 is TGTGCCAGCAGCCCAAAGACAGGGAGGATGGGTGGCTACACCTTC.

The rearrangement joins TRBV7-2 to TRBJ2-3; the match to TRBD2 covers 11 bases. The CDR3 covers 15 residues. Germline V lookup: CDR1 SGHTA, CDR2 FQGNSA. Trimming took 5 bases from V and 8 from J; bases not matched to a gene: 9. This CDR3 reads CASSDTGTSGVTQYF. The DNA for the CDR3 is TGTGCCAGCAGCGACACCGGGACTAGCGGTGTTACGCAGTATTTT.

The gene calls are TRBV19 and TRBJ2-3; D perhaps matches TRBD1 (5 bases). Looked up from germline, CDR1 is LNHDA and CDR2 is SQIVND (reference sequence). The CDR3 runs to 13 residues. V was cut by 2 bases and J by 6 bases, with 9 bases left in between. CDR3 residues: CASSIIGADTQYF. The DNA for the CDR3 is TGTGCCAGTAGTATAATAGGGGCTGATACGCAGTATTTT.

The J gene is TRBJ2-3, the V gene TRBV10-3; maybe TRBD2 (7 bases). This CDR3 has 15 residues. CDR1 is ENHRY and CDR2 is SYGVKD in the germline V gene. The ends were cut back, 10 bases at V and 2 bases at J, with 19 bases in the middle. The CDR3 sequence: CATNNPGGSTDTQYF. The CDR3 DNA follows: TGTGCCACTAACAACCCGGGGGGCTCCACAGATACGCAGTATTTT.

This chain connects TRBV28 to TRBJ1-3, with D hard to call. V was pared by 5 bases and J by 0 bases, with 8 bases between. Per the germline V gene, CDR1 is MDHEN and CDR2 is SYDVKM. The CDR3 contains 14 residues. The CDR3 DNA follows: TGTGCCAGCAGTAAGTCCATCTCTGGAAACACCATATATTTT. It yields the protein CASSKSISGNTIYF.